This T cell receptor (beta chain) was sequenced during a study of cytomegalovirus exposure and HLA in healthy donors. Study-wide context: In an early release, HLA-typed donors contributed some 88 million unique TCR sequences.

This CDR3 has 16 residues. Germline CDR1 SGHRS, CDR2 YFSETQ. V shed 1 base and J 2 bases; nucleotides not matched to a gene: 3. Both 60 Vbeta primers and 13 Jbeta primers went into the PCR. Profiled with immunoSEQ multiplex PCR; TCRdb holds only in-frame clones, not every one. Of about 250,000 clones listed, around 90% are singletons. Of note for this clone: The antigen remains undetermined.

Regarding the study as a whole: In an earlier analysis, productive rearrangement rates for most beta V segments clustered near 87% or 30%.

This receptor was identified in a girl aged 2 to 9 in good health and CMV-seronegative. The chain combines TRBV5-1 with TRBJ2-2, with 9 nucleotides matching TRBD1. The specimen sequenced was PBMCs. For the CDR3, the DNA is TGCGCCAGCAGCTTGATGGGACAGGGAAACACCGGGGAGCTGTTTTTT. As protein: CASSLMGQGNTGELFF. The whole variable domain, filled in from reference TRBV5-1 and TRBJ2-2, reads KAGVTQTPRYLIKTRGQQVTLSCSPISGHRSVSWYQQTPGQGLQFLFEYFSETQRNKGNFPGRFSGRQFSNSRSEMNVSTLELGDSALYLCASSLMGQGNTGELFFGEGSRLTVL.